This passage covers 16 T cell receptor beta chains from one sample sequenced in a study of T cell responses to AZD1222 COVID-19 vaccine. The method was immunoSEQ multiplex PCR; TCRdb's version includes in-frame clones alone and lacks a portion of them. The data contain about 160,000 clones, about 91% of them singletons. The sample here was peripheral blood, taken 28 days after the second AZD1222 dose. The receptors were sampled from an adult who received the AZD1222 COVID-19 vaccine.

V and J are TRBV30 and TRBJ1-1; D call uncertain. This CDR3 spans 13 amino acids. CDR1 GTSNPN and CDR2 SVGIG come from the germline V gene (reference sequence). Trimming removed 3 bases at V and 3 bases at J, with 11 bases between. In nucleotides, the CDR3 is TGTGCCTGGAGCGATGACACCCACACTGAAGCTTTCTTT. This codes for CAWSDDTHTEAFF.

The chain carries TRBV6-6 and TRBJ1-1; weak D call: TRBD1 (5 bases). Between the trimmed V and J ends, which lost 8 bases and 0 bases, there was a span of 10 bases. The CDR3 runs 13 residues. Germline V gene lookup returns CDR1 MNHNY and CDR2 SVGAGI (reference sequence). DNA of the CDR3: TGTGCCAGCGGGCAGGGCCTGAACACTGAAGCTTTCTTT. Protein: CASGQGLNTEAFF.

The chain is built from TRBV7-9 and TRBJ1-1, with TRBD1 as a possible D gene (5 bases). The CDR3 sequence is 15 residues long. Germline V gene sequence: CDR1 SEHNR, CDR2 FQNEAQ (reference sequence). Trimming removed 4 bases from V and 3 bases from J, with 15 bases in between. For the CDR3, the DNA is TGTGCCAGCAGCTCTACGCCAGGGTTTCACACTGAAGCTTTCTTT. Protein: CASSSTPGFHTEAFF.

CDR3 bases: TGTGCCATCAGAGGTCGCCAGCTAAACACCATATATTTT. Encoded protein: CAIRGRQLNTIYF. V and J are TRBV10-3 and TRBJ1-3, with no clear D. V gave up 6 bases and J gave up 6 bases, with 12 bases separating them. This CDR3 has 13 residues. Germline V gives CDR1 ENHRY, CDR2 SYGVKD.

The chain joins TRBV18 to TRBJ1-2; TRBD1 might be the D (5 bases). The CDR3 is 16 residues long. The V gene lost 3 bases and the J gene lost 4 bases, with 18 bases spanning the gap. Germline CDR1 is KGHSH and CDR2 is LQKENI. The CDR3 sequence: CASSPRFEGDLYGYTF. In nucleotides, the CDR3 is TGTGCCAGCTCACCGCGGTTTGAAGGGGACCTCTATGGCTACACCTTC.

V usage is TRBV6-6 and J usage is TRBJ1-3, with D unclear. The V end was cut by 2 bases, the J end by 1 base, with 12 bases between. The germline V gene encodes CDR1 MNHNY and CDR2 SVGAGI (reference sequence). This CDR3 comprises 16 residues. For the CDR3, the DNA is TGTGCCAGCAGTTACCCCGTGACGGCTTCTGGAAACACCATATATTTT. Its translation: CASSYPVTASGNTIYF.

The chain couples TRBV19 to TRBJ2-2; 10 positions agree with TRBD1. The V gene's germline CDR1 is LNHDA and CDR2 SQIVND (reference sequence). The CDR3 contains 16 residues. V lost 8 bases to trimming and J lost 7 bases; unmatched junction nucleotides: 13. The CDR3 loop reads CASRSSGTGAVGELFF. The CDR3 coding sequence is TGTGCCAGTCGCTCCTCCGGGACAGGGGCGGTCGGGGAGCTGTTTTTT.

The chain employs TRBV5-1 and TRBJ1-1, with D tentatively TRBD1 (5 bases). This CDR3 has 15 residues. Germline V CDR1 and CDR2: SGHRS, YFSETQ. The germline V and J ends were trimmed by 4 bases and 3 bases, with 16 bases remaining between them. The CDR3 DNA reads TGCGCCAGCAGCATGGGAGGGACGGGATACACTGAAGCTTTCTTT. Translation gives CASSMGGTGYTEAFF.

The J gene is TRBJ2-3, the V gene TRBV13; D unclear. Germline V gene lookup returns CDR1 PRHDT and CDR2 FYEKMQ (reference sequence). The CDR3 loop spans 12 amino acids. V dropped 1 base and J dropped 11 bases, with 10 bases sitting between them. The CDR3 DNA follows: TGTGCCAGCAGCTTAGTTGCCAATGTGCAGTATTTT. Amino acid sequence: CASSLVANVQYF.

The chain joins TRBV12-3 or TRBV12-4 to TRBJ1-4; D is unresolved. Trimming removed 6 bases from V and 5 bases from J, with 10 bases in between. CDR3 length: 13 residues. The CDR3 DNA reads TGTGCCAGCAGCCGTCAGAGAAATGAAAAACTGTTTTTT. Its protein is CASSRQRNEKLFF.

The genes are TRBV24-1 and TRBJ2-7; 9 bases map to TRBD1. Germline V lookup: CDR1 KGHDR, CDR2 SFDVKD. The V gene end was trimmed by 8 bases and the J gene end by 5 bases; junction bases not matched to a gene: 6. This CDR3 contains 13 residues. The CDR3 region is CATNRGLFDEQYF. CDR3 nucleotide sequence: TGTGCCACCAACAGGGGGCTGTTCGACGAGCAGTACTTC.

The rearrangement uses TRBV2 and TRBJ1-2; 7 nucleotides line up with TRBD1. This CDR3 has 13 residues. The J segment lost 8 bases and the V segment lost 7 bases, leaving 10 bases of the junction unmatched. The germline gives CDR1 SNHLY, CDR2 FYNNEI. The CDR3: CASNLDRQAGYTF. For the CDR3, the DNA is TGTGCCAGCAACCTGGACAGGCAGGCCGGCTACACCTTC.

The chain has TRBV7-9 and TRBJ2-3; D assignment may be TRBD1 or TRBD2 (5 bases each). This CDR3 comprises 15 residues. In germline, CDR1 is SEHNR, CDR2 FQNEAQ (reference sequence). The V end was cut by 8 bases, the J end by 3 bases, with 18 bases between. This chain's CDR3 is CASLLRDGGTDTQYF. The CDR3 region has the DNA TGTGCCAGCCTCCTCCGGGACGGTGGGACAGATACGCAGTATTTT.

CDR3: CASSLEIYYGYTF. CDR3 bases: TGTGCCAGCAGCTTAGAAATCTACTATGGCTACACCTTC. The J gene is TRBJ1-2, the V gene TRBV7-8, with D uncertain. Germline-derived CDR1 and CDR2 are SGHVS and FQNEAQ. V lost 1 base and J 3 bases, leaving 6 bases between the germline ends. CDR3 length: 13 amino acids.

The rearrangement uses TRBV6-5 and TRBJ2-3; the D gene is possibly TRBD2 (5 bases). V was clipped by 6 bases and J by 7 bases, with 8 bases between them. The CDR3 extends over 11 amino acids. The germline V gene encodes CDR1 MNHEY and CDR2 SVGAGI. The chain's CDR3 is CASRLGNTQYF. The CDR3 bases are TGTGCCAGCAGACTAGGAAATACGCAGTATTTT.

The chain uses TRBV10-1 and TRBJ2-3, with a tentative D call TRBD2 (5 bases). Germline values: CDR1 WNHNN, CDR2 SYGVQD (reference sequence). The CDR3 length is 16 residues. Deletions cut 0 bases from V and 2 bases from J, with 12 bases between. The CDR3 nucleotides read TGCGCCAGCAGTGAGTCTAAGCGGTTCTACACAGATACGCAGTATTTT. This sequence encodes CASSESKRFYTDTQYF.